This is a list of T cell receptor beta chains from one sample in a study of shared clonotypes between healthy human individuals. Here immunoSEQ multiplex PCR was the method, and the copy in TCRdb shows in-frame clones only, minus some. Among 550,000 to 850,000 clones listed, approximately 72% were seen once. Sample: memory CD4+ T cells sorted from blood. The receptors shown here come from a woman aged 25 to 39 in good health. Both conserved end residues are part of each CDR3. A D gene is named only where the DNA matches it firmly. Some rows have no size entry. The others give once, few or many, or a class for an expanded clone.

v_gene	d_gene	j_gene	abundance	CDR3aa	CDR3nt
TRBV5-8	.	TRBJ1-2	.	CASSLGTAYGYTF	TGTGCCAGCAGCTTGGGGACAGCGTATGGCTACACCTTC
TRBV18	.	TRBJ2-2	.	CASSPPGQNTGELFF	TGTGCCAGCTCACCACCGGGACAGAACACCGGGGAGCTGTTTTTT
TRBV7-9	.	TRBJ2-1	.	CASSLGGIEQFF	TGTGCCAGCAGCTTGGGGGGAATTGAGCAGTTCTTC
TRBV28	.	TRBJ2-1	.	CASSSVGGGRNEQFF	TGTGCCAGCAGTTCGGTCGGAGGGGGCAGGAATGAGCAGTTCTTC
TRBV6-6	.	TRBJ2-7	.	CASSYSLSYEQYF	TGTGCCAGCAGTTACTCACTCTCCTACGAGCAGTACTTC
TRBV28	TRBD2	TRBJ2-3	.	CASSPGGPDTQYF	TGTGCCAGCAGCCCGGGAGGGCCAGATACGCAGTATTTT
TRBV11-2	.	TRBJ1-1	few	CASSLGSRTSGEAFF	TGTGCCAGCAGCTTAGGGTCCAGGACTTCGGGTGAAGCTTTCTTT
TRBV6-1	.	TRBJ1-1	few	CASSAVRRNTEAFF	TGTGCCAGCAGTGCGGTTCGCAGGAACACTGAAGCTTTCTTT
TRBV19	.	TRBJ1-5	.	CASSIAEWDHQPQHF	TGTGCCAGTAGTATCGCGGAATGGGATCATCAGCCCCAGCATTTT
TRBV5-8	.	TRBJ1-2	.	CASSSRTALGYGYTF	TGTGCCAGCAGCTCGCGGACAGCGTTGGGCTATGGCTACACCTTC
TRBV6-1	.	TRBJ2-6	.	CASSDLLLISGANVLTF	TGTGCCAGCAGTGACCTCCTCTTGATCTCTGGGGCCAACGTCCTGACTTTC
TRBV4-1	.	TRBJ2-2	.	CASSQALTEAGELFF	TGCGCCAGCAGCCAAGCCCTAACCGAGGCCGGGGAGCTGTTTTTT
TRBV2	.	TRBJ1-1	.	CASRRQVTEAFF	TGTGCCAGCAGGAGACAGGTCACTGAAGCTTTCTTT
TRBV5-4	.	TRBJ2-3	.	CASSSDYRDTQYF	TGTGCCAGCAGCTCGGACTACCGGGATACGCAGTATTTT
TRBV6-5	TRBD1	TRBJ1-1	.	CASKGTGGATTEAFF	TGTGCCAGCAAAGGGACAGGGGGCGCGACGACTGAAGCTTTCTTT
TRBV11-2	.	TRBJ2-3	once	CASSLQLGRGDTQYF	TGTGCCAGCAGCTTACAGCTGGGACGGGGAGATACGCAGTATTTT
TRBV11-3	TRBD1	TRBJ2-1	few	CASSLDSGTGGYNEQFF	TGTGCCAGCAGCTTAGATTCAGGGACAGGGGGCTACAATGAGCAGTTCTTC
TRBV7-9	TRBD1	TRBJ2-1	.	CASSSGTGLEQFF	TGTGCCAGCAGCTCCGGGACAGGTTTGGAGCAGTTCTTC
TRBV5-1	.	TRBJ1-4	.	CASSLGTVNEKLFF	TGCGCCAGCAGCTTGGGGACTGTGAATGAAAAACTGTTTTTT
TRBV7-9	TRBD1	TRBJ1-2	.	CASSFTGGRGYGYTF	TGTGCCAGCAGCTTCACAGGGGGCCGTGGCTATGGCTACACCTTC
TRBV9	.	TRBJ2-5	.	CASSVDRTRQETQYF	TGTGCCAGCAGCGTAGACCGGACAAGGCAAGAGACCCAGTACTTC
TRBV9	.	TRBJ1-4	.	CASSVEGRGGTEKLFF	TGTGCCAGCAGCGTAGAAGGGAGGGGAGGAACCGAAAAACTGTTTTTT
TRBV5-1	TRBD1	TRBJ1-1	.	CASSSGTGGAEAFF	TGCGCCAGCAGCTCCGGGACAGGGGGAGCTGAAGCTTTCTTT
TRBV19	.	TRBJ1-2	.	CASTSPQQGALHGYTF	TGTGCCAGTACCTCCCCCCAACAGGGTGCCTTGCATGGCTACACCTTC
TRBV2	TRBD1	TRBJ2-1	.	CASRTGRPNEQFF	TGTGCCAGCCGGACAGGACGTCCTAATGAGCAGTTCTTC
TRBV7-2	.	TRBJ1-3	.	CASSLGGSSGNTIYF	TGTGCCAGCAGCTTAGGAGGGAGCTCTGGAAACACCATATATTTT
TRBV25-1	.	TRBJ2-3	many	CASSVLGERLGHTQYF	TGTGCCAGCAGTGTCCTCGGTGAGAGACTAGGTCATACGCAGTATTTT
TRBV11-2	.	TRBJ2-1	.	CASSLAGGSYNEQFF	TGTGCCAGCAGCTTAGCCGGAGGCTCCTACAATGAGCAGTTCTTC
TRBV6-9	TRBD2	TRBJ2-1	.	CASSLRGGRWEQSYNEQFF	TGTGCCAGCAGTCTACGCGGCGGGAGATGGGAGCAGTCCTACAATGAGCAGTTCTTC
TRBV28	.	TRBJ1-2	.	CASSFETQNYGYTF	TGTGCCAGCAGTTTTGAAACACAAAACTATGGCTACACCTTC
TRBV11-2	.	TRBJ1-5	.	CASSHLGARGPQHF	TGTGCCAGCAGCCACCTCGGGGCGCGAGGGCCCCAGCATTTT
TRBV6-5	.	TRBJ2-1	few	CASRPPTGVYNEQFF	TGTGCCAGCAGACCACCTACGGGGGTATACAATGAGCAGTTCTTC
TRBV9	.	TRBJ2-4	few	CASSVKVGGKNIQYF	TGTGCCAGCAGCGTAAAGGTTGGAGGGAAAAACATTCAGTACTTC
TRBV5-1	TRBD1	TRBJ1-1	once	CASSLSGGTGGDLGEAFF	TGCGCCAGCAGCTTGTCCGGAGGGACAGGGGGGGATTTGGGTGAAGCTTTCTTT
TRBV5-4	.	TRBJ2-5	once	CASSPTGLRETQYF	TGTGCCAGCAGCCCGACAGGTCTGAGAGAGACCCAGTACTTC
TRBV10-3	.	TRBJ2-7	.	CAISPGPLGEQYF	TGTGCCATCAGTCCGGGGCCCCTGGGCGAGCAGTACTTC
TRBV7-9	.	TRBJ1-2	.	CASSLSYGTDNYGYTF	TGTGCCAGCAGCTTATCCTACGGAACCGACAACTATGGCTACACCTTC
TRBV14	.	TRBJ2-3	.	CASSLGRASFPQYF	TGTGCCAGCAGCCTGGGCAGGGCCTCCTTTCCGCAGTATTTT
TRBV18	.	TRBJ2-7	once	CASSPGGKLRYEQYF	TGTGCCAGCTCCCCAGGAGGGAAGCTCCGCTACGAGCAGTACTTC
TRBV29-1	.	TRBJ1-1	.	CSVVRGAENTEAFF	TGCAGCGTTGTCCGGGGGGCAGAGAACACTGAAGCTTTCTTT
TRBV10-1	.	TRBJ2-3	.	CASRYPAADTQYF	TGCGCCAGCAGATACCCCGCGGCAGATACGCAGTATTTT
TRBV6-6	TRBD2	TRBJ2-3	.	CASSSSGQKTDTQYF	TGTGCCAGCAGTTCTAGCGGGCAAAAAACAGATACGCAGTATTTT
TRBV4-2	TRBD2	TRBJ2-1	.	CASSQDAGLAGEWYNEQFF	TGTGCCAGCAGCCAAGATGCGGGACTAGCGGGAGAGTGGTACAATGAGCAGTTCTTC
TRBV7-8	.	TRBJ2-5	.	CASSLAPFREETQYF	TGTGCCAGCAGCCTAGCCCCCTTTAGAGAAGAGACCCAGTACTTC